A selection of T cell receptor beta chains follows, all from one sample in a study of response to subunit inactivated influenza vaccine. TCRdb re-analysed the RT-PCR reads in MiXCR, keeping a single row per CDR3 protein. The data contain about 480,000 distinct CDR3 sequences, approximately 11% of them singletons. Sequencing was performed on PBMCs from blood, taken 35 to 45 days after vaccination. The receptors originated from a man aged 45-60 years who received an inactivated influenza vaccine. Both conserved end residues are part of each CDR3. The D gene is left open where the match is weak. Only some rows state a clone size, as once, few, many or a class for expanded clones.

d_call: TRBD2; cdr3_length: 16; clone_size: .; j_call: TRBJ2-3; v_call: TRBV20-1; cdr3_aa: CSARVLAGGFKDTQYF; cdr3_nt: TGCAGTGCTAGGGTCCTAGCGGGAGGGTTCAAAGATACGCAGTATTTT
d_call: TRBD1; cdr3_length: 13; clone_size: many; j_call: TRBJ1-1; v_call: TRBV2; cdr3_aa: CASPGAGGNEAFF; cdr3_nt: TGTGCCAGTCCCGGGGCAGGGGGCAATGAAGCTTTCTTT
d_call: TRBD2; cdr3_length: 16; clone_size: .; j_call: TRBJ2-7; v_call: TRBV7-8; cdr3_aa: CASSLGREASTYEQYF; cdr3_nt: TGTGCCAGCAGCTTAGGACGGGAGGCCTCGACCTACGAGCAGTACTTC
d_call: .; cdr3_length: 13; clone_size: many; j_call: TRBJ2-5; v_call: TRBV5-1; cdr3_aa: CASSPGSQETQYF; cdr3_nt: TGCGCCAGCAGCCCGGGAAGCCAAGAGACCCAGTACTTC
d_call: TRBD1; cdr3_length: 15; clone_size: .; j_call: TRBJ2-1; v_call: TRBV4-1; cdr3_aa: CASSRTGLTYNEQFF; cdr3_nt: TGCGCCAGCAGCAGGACAGGGCTAACCTACAATGAGCAGTTCTTC
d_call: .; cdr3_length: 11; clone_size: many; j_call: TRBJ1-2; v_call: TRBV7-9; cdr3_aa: CASSRDLGYTF; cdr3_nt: TGTGCCAGCAGCCGGGACCTTGGCTACACCTTC
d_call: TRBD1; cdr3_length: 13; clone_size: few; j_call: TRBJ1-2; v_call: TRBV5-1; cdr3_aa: CASSRSQGDGYTF; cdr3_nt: TGCGCCAGCAGCCGATCACAGGGGGATGGCTACACCTTC
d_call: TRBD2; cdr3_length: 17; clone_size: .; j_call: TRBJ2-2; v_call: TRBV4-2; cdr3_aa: CASSQESLAGNTGELFF; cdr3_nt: TGTGCCAGCAGCCAAGAGTCCCTAGCGGGGAACACCGGGGAGCTGTTTTTT
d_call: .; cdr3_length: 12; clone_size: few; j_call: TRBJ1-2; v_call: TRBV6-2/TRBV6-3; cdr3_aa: CASRDRFRGYTF; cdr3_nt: TGTGCCAGCAGAGACAGGTTCCGCGGCTACACCTTC
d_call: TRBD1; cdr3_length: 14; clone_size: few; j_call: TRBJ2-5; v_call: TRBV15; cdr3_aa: CATSLDRGLETQYF; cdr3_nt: TGTGCCACCAGTCTGGACAGGGGGCTAGAGACCCAGTACTTC
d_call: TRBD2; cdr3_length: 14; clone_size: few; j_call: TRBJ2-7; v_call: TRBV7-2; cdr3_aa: CASTPAGVSYEQYF; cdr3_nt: TGTGCCAGCACCCCTGCGGGGGTCTCCTACGAGCAGTACTTC